In its sample, the clone carrying this T cell receptor beta chain was seen a few times. This entry comes from a study of identical twins. Only healthy Caucasians were enrolled as donors. TCRdb recomputed calls from the 5' RACE reads with MiXCR, one row per CDR3 protein. Of under 400,000 distinct CDR3 sequences listed, approximately 8.7% are singletons. The TCR originated in a woman in her forties or fifties in good health. The sequencing sample was made of naive T cells sorted from blood.

The CDR3 protein is CAISDSRNNQPQHF. The CDR3 coding sequence is TGTGCCATCAGTGATAGCAGAAACAATCAGCCCCAGCATTTT. J is TRBJ1-5 and V is TRBV10-3; no firm D call. CDR3 length: 14 amino acids. Germline CDR1 ENHRY, CDR2 SYGVKD. The V gene lost 3 bases and the J gene lost 3 bases, with 9 bases spanning the gap.